The 20 T cell receptor beta chains reported below all come from one sample, sequenced in a study of PD-L1 blockade in urothelial cancer. Generated by immunoSEQ multiplex PCR, the TCRdb table keeps only in-frame clones and is missing some. Found here are around 110,000 clones, roughly 89% of them singletons; the top ten hold more than 1.5%. Time point reported: peripheral blood 6 weeks after treatment start. Material: PBMCs, obtained around atezolizumab (anti-PD-L1) treatment. These receptors came from a man in his 60s with urothelial cancer.

This chain joins TRBV2 and TRBJ2-2; D not certain. Germline V lookup: CDR1 SNHLY, CDR2 FYNNEI. This CDR3 has 14 residues. Deletions cut 11 bases from V and 1 base from J, with 14 bases between. The DNA for the CDR3 is TGTGCCGGCCGGGTCATTGTGAACACCGGGGAGCTGTTTTTT. Protein sequence: CAGRVIVNTGELFF.

CDR3 protein: CASSRTGSRTTEAFF. The CDR3 DNA is TGTGCCAGCAGCCGGACAGGGTCTAGGACCACTGAAGCTTTCTTT. This chain joins TRBV7-8 and TRBJ1-1; TRBD1 aligns across 8 bases. This CDR3 has 15 amino acids. Germline CDR1 reads SGHVS; CDR2 reads FQNEAQ. V was pared by 5 bases and J by 4 bases, with 9 bases of the junction left unmatched.

This chain connects TRBV30 to TRBJ2-5; possible D gene TRBD1, 6 bases. Between the trimmed V and J ends, which lost 3 bases and 4 bases, there was a span of 12 bases. Germline CDR1 GTSNPN, CDR2 SVGIG (reference sequence). The length of the CDR3 is 13 residues. CDR3 DNA sequence: TGTGCCTGGAGCACAGGGTCAGGAGAGACCCAGTACTTC. It encodes CAWSTGSGETQYF.

The chain uses TRBV28 and TRBJ2-5; a possible D gene is TRBD1 (6 bases). The tail of the sequence fits TRBJ2-7 better, so the J call may be wrong. CDR3 length: 14 amino acids. Germline-derived CDR1 and CDR2 are MDHEN and SYDVKM. The CDR3 sequence: CASSSPGRGYEQYF. In DNA form, the CDR3 reads TGTGCCAGCAGTTCGCCGGGCAGGGGTTACGAGCAGTACTTC.

The J gene is TRBJ2-6, the V gene TRBV19, with TRBD1 matching 10 bases. Germline V gives CDR1 LNHDA, CDR2 SQIVND (reference sequence). V gave up 9 bases and J gave up 1 base; unmatched junction bases: 9. This CDR3 has 17 residues. CDR3 region: CASLPGTGASGANVLTF. The CDR3 DNA follows: TGTGCCAGCCTACCCGGGACAGGGGCATCTGGGGCCAACGTCCTGACTTTC.

The chain has TRBV5-8 and TRBJ1-5; the D gene is possibly TRBD1 (6 bases). Germline loops: CDR1 SGHTS, CDR2 YDEGEE. Trimming took off 0 bases at V and 15 bases at J, with 10 bases between the two ends. The CDR3 runs to 11 residues. CDR3 bases: TGTGCCAGCAGCTTGGGACGGGACACGCATTTT. Encoded protein: CASSLGRDTHF.

This clone was counted once. This CDR3 is CASSFVLAGVSELYEQYF. The DNA for the CDR3 is TGCGCCAGCAGCTTTGTCCTAGCGGGAGTATCGGAACTTTACGAGCAGTACTTC. The chain employs TRBV5-1 and TRBJ2-7, with TRBD2 matching over 10 bases. CDR1 is SGHRS, CDR2 YFSETQ, per germline. Losses at the gene ends were 2 bases for V and 4 bases for J; bases not matched to a gene: 15. The CDR3 spans 18 residues. The complete variable domain, with remaining parts taken from reference TRBV5-1 and TRBJ2-7, reads KAGVTQTPRYLIKTRGQQVTLSCSPISGHRSVSWYQQTPGQGLQFLFEYFSETQRNKGNFPGRFSGRQFSNSRSEMNVSTLELGDSALYLCASSFVLAGVSELYEQYFGPGTRLTVT.

The chain has TRBV19 and TRBJ2-7, with a tentative D call TRBD2 (6 bases). The CDR3 has 14 amino acids. CDR1 and CDR2 (germline): LNHDA, SQIVND (reference sequence). V gave up 5 bases and J gave up 1 base, with 12 bases separating them. CDR3 DNA: TGTGCCAGTAGTCTACCGGGACTGTCCTACGAGCAGTACTTC. Translated: CASSLPGLSYEQYF.

The V and J genes are TRBV7-8 and TRBJ2-1, with D possibly TRBD2 on 6 matching bases. Germline assignment: CDR1 SGHVS and CDR2 FQNEAQ. V was trimmed by 1 base and J by 7 bases, leaving 14 bases between them. The CDR3 sequence is 15 residues long. Written as DNA, the CDR3 is TGTGCCAGCAGCTTAGAGGCGGGGTTAGGGAATGAGCAGTTCTTC. This codes for CASSLEAGLGNEQFF.

The chain is built from TRBV18 and TRBJ2-6; D gene unclear. V gave up 5 bases and J gave up 0 bases, with 5 bases separating them. Germline V gene lookup returns CDR1 KGHSH and CDR2 LQKENI. The CDR3 length is 14 residues. DNA of the CDR3: TGTGCCAGCTCAACAAGCTCTGGGGCCAACGTCCTGACTTTC. Its protein is CASSTSSGANVLTF.

The genes are TRBV15 and TRBJ1-2; tentatively, D is TRBD1 (5 bases). V was pared by 5 bases and J by 8 bases, with 18 bases between. The germline V gene has CDR1 LNHNV and CDR2 YYDKDF (reference sequence). The CDR3 contains 14 residues. CDR3 sequence: CATSPPEGQYGYTF. The DNA for the CDR3 is TGTGCCACCAGCCCCCCGGAGGGGCAGTACGGCTACACCTTC.

CDR3: CASSLGRGQGYTF. The CDR3, as DNA: TGTGCCAGCAGCTTGGGAAGGGGGCAGGGCTACACCTTC. The chain carries TRBV5-4 and TRBJ1-2; TRBD1 matches 7 bases. Germline lookup yields CDR1 SGHNT and CDR2 YYREEE (reference sequence). The CDR3 spans 13 residues. V lost 0 bases and J lost 8; bases outside the gene matches: 4.

V usage is TRBV6-7 and J usage is TRBJ1-5, with 9 positions matching TRBD1. TRBV6-7 qualifies as an ORF whose function is uncertain. J was trimmed by 5 bases and V by 7 bases; bases with no gene match: 6. The CDR3 has 14 amino acids. CDR3 amino acids: CASTKGDRDQPQHF. DNA of the CDR3: TGTGCCAGCACTAAGGGGGACAGGGATCAGCCCCAGCATTTT.

This clone occurred once. The chain couples TRBV11-3 to TRBJ2-7; D gene uncertain. The ends were cut back, 4 bases at V and 0 bases at J, with 10 bases in the middle. Germline V gives CDR1 SGHNT, CDR2 YENEEA. The CDR3 is 14 amino acids. CDR3 sequence (DNA): TGTGCCAGCAGCTACCCAGGTAGCTCCTACGAGCAGTACTTC. Translated: CASSYPGSSYEQYF.

The DNA of the CDR3 is TGTGCCAGCAGCTCCCGGGAGGCTAGCGGGACTCACGAGCAGTACTTC. It translates to CASSSREASGTHEQYF. The rearrangement links TRBV7-2 to TRBJ2-7; 9 bases are a match to TRBD2. Germline CDR1 and CDR2: SGHTA and FQGNSA. The V segment lost 4 bases and the J segment 5 bases; nucleotides outside the gene matches: 12. The length of the CDR3 is 16 residues.

The chain couples TRBV27 to TRBJ1-5; perhaps TRBD1 as D (6 bases). Trimming left V 6 bases short and J 0 bases short, with 12 bases between. The CDR3 runs 15 residues. Germline CDR1 and CDR2: MNHEY and SMNVEV (reference sequence). Written as DNA, the CDR3 is TGTGCCAGCAGACCCAGGGGATATAGCAATCAGCCCCAGCATTTT. Protein: CASRPRGYSNQPQHF.

The V gene is TRBV7-2, the J gene TRBJ1-6; a possible D gene is TRBD1 (5 bases). The CDR3 sequence is 15 residues long. Trimming cost V 7 bases and J 7 bases, with 17 bases left between them. From germline, CDR1 is SGHTA and CDR2 FQGNSA. CDR3 DNA: TGTGCCAGCACCGATCTCCAGGGTAGGAATTCACCCCTCCACTTT. Its protein is CASTDLQGRNSPLHF.

The V and J genes are TRBV19 and TRBJ1-2; D gene ambiguous. Trimming left V 3 bases short and J 3 bases short, with 11 bases between. Germline V gene lookup returns CDR1 LNHDA and CDR2 SQIVND (reference sequence). This CDR3 is 14 amino acids long. The CDR3 region has the DNA TGTGCCAGTAGTATTGGGAGGTCCTACTATGGCTACACCTTC. It is translated as CASSIGRSYYGYTF.

This clone was recorded a few times. The rearrangement joins TRBV4-1 to TRBJ1-1; unclear D gene. The CDR3 is 13 residues long. Trimming pared 4 bases from V and 0 bases from J, leaving 6 bases between. CDR1 is MGHRA and CDR2 is YSYEKL in the germline V gene. The CDR3 DNA reads TGCGCCAGCAGCCTCGCGGTGAACACTGAAGCTTTCTTT. This translates into CASSLAVNTEAFF.

This CDR3 is CASRAIGGIEAFF. The CDR3 DNA is TGTGCCAGCAGGGCAATCGGGGGGATTGAAGCTTTCTTT. J is TRBJ1-1 and V is TRBV27; weak D call: TRBD1 (5 bases). Germline values: CDR1 MNHEY, CDR2 SMNVEV (reference sequence). Trimming cost V 6 bases and J 7 bases, with 15 bases left between them. This CDR3 has 13 amino acids.